This entry lists 24 T cell receptor beta chains sequenced from one sample in a study of sequential checkpoint blockade in melanoma. Generated by immunoSEQ multiplex PCR, the TCRdb table keeps only in-frame clones and is missing some. The sample shows thousands of clones, around a quarter of them seen only once. Treatment given: randomized to nivolumab then ipilimumab (arm A) or the reverse (arm B). This material consisted of tumor tissue (inferred from file names), taken from a patient given nivolumab and ipilimumab in sequence. These receptors all come from a human donor with melanoma.

The chain is built from TRBV29-1 and TRBJ2-3; 8 bases align to TRBD2. CDR1 and CDR2 (germline): SQVTM, ANQGSEA. After removal of 7 bases from V and 8 bases from J, the junction contained 14 bases not matched to a gene. This CDR3 region has 14 residues. This chain's CDR3 is CSAWARTSYGTQYF. The DNA of the CDR3 is TGCAGCGCCTGGGCTCGGACTAGCTACGGTACGCAGTATTTT.

This clone occurred a few times. The rearrangement joins TRBV13 to TRBJ2-5; the D is unclear. The length of the CDR3 is 12 residues. The V gene's germline CDR1 is PRHDT and CDR2 FYEKMQ (reference sequence). Trimming removed 1 base at V and 4 bases at J, with 4 bases between. The CDR3 DNA is TGTGCCAGCAGCTTAGTCACAGAGACCCAGTACTTC. Its translation is CASSLVTETQYF.

By proportion, this clone is large. The chain recombines TRBV9 with TRBJ2-1; 10 bases align to TRBD2. From germline, CDR1 is SGDLS and CDR2 YYNGEE. The CDR3 length is 18 residues. The trim removed 3 bases at V and 6 bases at J, leaving 15 bases unmatched. The CDR3 DNA reads as TGTGCCAGCAGCGAGCGGAGGGGCCTAGCGGGAGCCGGCAATGAGCAGTTCTTC. This gives the protein CASSERRGLAGAGNEQFF.

This clone was observed a handful of times. The J gene is TRBJ2-2, the V gene TRBV19, with D perhaps being TRBD1 or TRBD2 (5 bases each). V lost 0 bases and J lost 4, with 9 bases in between. The CDR3 has 15 amino acids. Germline values: CDR1 LNHDA, CDR2 SQIVND (reference sequence). CDR3 loop: CASSIDIGATGELFF. CDR3 DNA: TGTGCCAGTAGTATAGATATCGGGGCCACCGGGGAGCTGTTTTTT.

This chain links TRBV29-1 with TRBJ1-5; D not certain. There are 13 residues in the CDR3. Trimming cost V 3 bases and J 2 bases, with 8 bases left between them. Germline-derived CDR1 and CDR2 are SQVTM and ANQGSEA. CDR3 sequence (DNA): TGCAGCGTTGATTTAGGAGGCAATCAGCCCCAGCATTTT. It encodes CSVDLGGNQPQHF.

The chain combines TRBV19 with TRBJ1-5; no clear D gene. CDR1 and CDR2 (germline): LNHDA, SQIVND (reference sequence). V lost 5 bases to trimming and J lost 4 bases, with 6 bases between them. The CDR3 has 12 residues. The CDR3 bases are TGTGCCAGTAGTTCGGGAAATCAGCCCCAGCATTTT. Encoded protein: CASSSGNQPQHF.

This clone qualifies as medium-sized. V and J are TRBV11-3 and TRBJ2-4; the D gene could be TRBD1 or TRBD2 (6 bases each). Germline CDR1 is SGHNT and CDR2 is YENEEA. Trimming left V 1 base short and J 7 bases short, with 11 bases between. The CDR3 spans 14 residues. The CDR3, as DNA: TGTGCCAGCAGCTTAGGCCGAGGGGGGAACATTCAGTACTTC. Translated, it gives CASSLGRGGNIQYF.

The chain couples TRBV25-1 to TRBJ2-1; TRBD2 agrees at 11 bases. The CDR3 is 14 amino acids. Losses at the gene ends were 8 bases for V and 3 bases for J; bases not matched to a gene: 3. From germline, CDR1 is MGHDK and CDR2 SYGVNS. The CDR3 sequence: CASLAGGVYNEQFF. DNA of the CDR3: TGTGCCAGCTTAGCGGGAGGGGTCTACAATGAGCAGTTCTTC.

V is TRBV6-8 and J is TRBJ2-7, with D possibly called TRBD1 or TRBD2 (5 bases each). The CDR3 spans 12 residues. From germline, CDR1 is MNHGY and CDR2 SAAAGT. Trimming cost V 11 bases and J 6 bases, with 17 bases left between them. The CDR3 region is CAAMDRDLEQYV. The CDR3 region has the DNA TGTGCCGCCATGGACCGGGACCTCGAGCAGTACGTC.

This clone was seen a handful of times. The chain has TRBV7-1 and TRBJ2-7; 10 nucleotides agree with TRBD1. TRBV7-1 is assigned to the ORF class and has an uncertain function. J gave up 3 bases and V 3 bases, and 8 bases lay outside the gene matches. There are 16 residues in the CDR3. The DNA for the CDR3 is TGTGCCAGCAGCTCTGACCCCGGGACAGGGGACTACGAGCAGTACGTC. The encoded protein is CASSSDPGTGDYEQYV.

This clone was seen at least ten times. The chain combines TRBV11-3 with TRBJ2-1, with 10 nucleotides matching TRBD2. This CDR3 has 16 residues. V trimming: 4 bases; J trimming: 6 bases; junction bases outside the gene matches: 9. Germline-derived CDR1 and CDR2 are SGHNT and YENEEA. In DNA, the CDR3 is TGTGCCAGCAGCTCCCCTGGACTAGCGGCGACCAATGAGCAGTTCTTC. Protein sequence: CASSSPGLAATNEQFF.

This clone was found once. This chain joins TRBV5-1 and TRBJ1-4, with a tentative D call TRBD1 (6 bases). CDR3 length: 14 residues. The germline CDR1 and CDR2 sequences are SGHRS and YFSETQ. V lost 6 bases and J 3 bases, leaving 12 bases between the germline ends. In DNA form, the CDR3 reads TGCGCCAGCATGGGGGGCGCGGCTAATGAAAAACTGTTTTTT. Encoded protein: CASMGGAANEKLFF.

By share of the sample, this clone is medium-sized. The genes are TRBV11-3 and TRBJ2-1; 7 bases fit TRBD2. Germline assignment: CDR1 SGHNT and CDR2 YENEEA. Losses at the gene ends were 4 bases for V and 7 bases for J; bases not matched to a gene: 13. The CDR3 is 16 residues long. CDR3 in DNA: TGTGCCAGCAGCTCTGGCGGGACTACCGCTCCTAATGAGCAGTTCTTC. Its translation: CASSSGGTTAPNEQFF.

The chain carries TRBV5-1 and TRBJ1-2; D may be TRBD1 (6 bases). This CDR3 has 14 amino acids. Looked up from germline, CDR1 is SGHRS and CDR2 is YFSETQ. Trimming took off 1 base at V and 6 bases at J, with 13 bases between the two ends. The CDR3 bases are TGCGCCAGCAGCTTGTTACAGGGCTACGATGGCTACACCTTC. It yields the protein CASSLLQGYDGYTF.

There are a few counts of this clone. The chain uses TRBV14 and TRBJ1-5, with D possibly being TRBD1 (5 bases). The CDR3 spans 15 residues. Trimming removed 0 bases from V and 4 bases from J, with 10 bases in between. Germline V gene lookup returns CDR1 SGHDN and CDR2 FVKESK. The CDR3 bases are TGTGCCAGCAGCCAAGAGGGACGGTCGAATCAGCCCCAGCATTTT. This codes for CASSQEGRSNQPQHF.

This clone came up a few times. The CDR3 nucleotides read TGTGCCAGCAGTGAAGGGATGGGGCAGGGCCCAAATCAGCCCCAGCATTTT. This encodes CASSEGMGQGPNQPQHF. V and J are TRBV6-1 and TRBJ1-5, with D possibly matching TRBD1 (5 bases). Trimming removed 1 base from V and 4 bases from J, with 17 bases in between. Germline V gene data show CDR1 as MNHNS and CDR2 as SASEGT. The CDR3 consists of 17 residues.

This sequence joins TRBV6-4 and TRBJ1-5; D is unresolved. V lost 6 bases and J lost 9, with 9 bases in between. The CDR3 covers 11 residues. Germline V gene data show CDR1 as MRHNA and CDR2 as SNTAGT. DNA for the CDR3: TGTGCCAGCAGGGCGGTGGGGCCCCAGCATTTT. The encoded protein is CASRAVGPQHF.

The chain couples TRBV5-1 to TRBJ2-1, with D maybe TRBD2 (6 bases). Per germline, CDR1 SGHRS and CDR2 YFSETQ. This CDR3 has 14 amino acids. Trimming pared 3 bases from V and 5 bases from J, leaving 12 bases between. The CDR3 loop reads CASSSASVHNEQFF. As DNA, the CDR3 is TGCGCCAGCAGCTCTGCTAGCGTACACAATGAGCAGTTCTTC.

This rearrangement joins TRBV10-2 to TRBJ1-5; possible D gene TRBD1, 6 bases. Germline CDR1 reads WSHSY; CDR2 reads SAAADI. This CDR3 has 17 residues. V lost 0 bases and J 6 bases, leaving 18 bases between the germline ends. CDR3 DNA: TGCGCCAGCAGTGAGTCGATCTGGGGGCTCCGAGGTCAGCCCCAGCATTTT. It codes for CASSESIWGLRGQPQHF.

A few counts support this clone. The chain links TRBV18 to TRBJ1-1; D not certain. This CDR3 has 15 residues. V was pared by 3 bases and J by 6 bases, with 17 bases between. The germline gives CDR1 KGHSH, CDR2 LQKENI. The CDR3 sequence: CASSPSAAEWAEAFF. CDR3 nucleotides: TGTGCCAGCTCACCCTCGGCGGCTGAGTGGGCTGAAGCTTTCTTT. The complete variable domain, with remaining parts taken from reference TRBV18 and TRBJ1-1, reads NAGVMQNPRHLVRRRGQEARLRCSPMKGHSHVYWYRQLPEEGLKFMVYLQKENIIDESGMPKERFSAEFPKEGPSILRIQQVVRGDSAAYFCASSPSAAEWAEAFFGQGTRLTVV.

The J gene is TRBJ2-3, the V gene TRBV6-8, with 13 bases matching TRBD2. V lost 6 bases and J lost 0; bases outside the gene matches: 9. The CDR3 has 18 amino acids. From germline, CDR1 is MNHGY and CDR2 SAAAGT. The CDR3 sequence is CASRSLAGGPSSTDTQYF. The CDR3 DNA sequence: TGTGCCAGCAGGTCACTAGCGGGAGGGCCCTCCAGCACAGATACGCAGTATTTT.

The J gene is TRBJ2-1, the V gene TRBV7-2; D may match TRBD1 or TRBD2 (6 bases each). The CDR3 consists of 13 residues. Germline V gene lookup returns CDR1 SGHTA and CDR2 FQGNSA. V lost 8 bases, J lost 10 bases, and 18 bases lay in between. For the CDR3, the DNA is TGTGCCAGCGGGAAGGGGGGAGTAGGGGAGCAGTTCTTC. Translated, it gives CASGKGGVGEQFF.

V and J are TRBV25-1 and TRBJ1-1, with D unresolved. V was pared by 3 bases and J by 3 bases, with 11 bases between. Germline V gives CDR1 MGHDK, CDR2 SYGVNS. The CDR3 has 14 amino acids. CDR3 nucleotides: TGTGCCAGCAGTGAGGCGGGGAGGTACACTGAAGCTTTCTTT. It translates to CASSEAGRYTEAFF.

This clone has ten or more counts. The chain couples TRBV6-8 to TRBJ1-2; a weak D match, TRBD1 (5 bases). V was trimmed by 5 bases and J by 7 bases, leaving 14 bases between them. The CDR3 runs 13 residues. Germline CDR1 reads MNHGY; CDR2 reads SAAAGT. The chain's CDR3 is CASSDSRVAGYTF. CDR3 bases: TGTGCCAGCAGTGACAGCAGGGTTGCTGGCTACACCTTC.